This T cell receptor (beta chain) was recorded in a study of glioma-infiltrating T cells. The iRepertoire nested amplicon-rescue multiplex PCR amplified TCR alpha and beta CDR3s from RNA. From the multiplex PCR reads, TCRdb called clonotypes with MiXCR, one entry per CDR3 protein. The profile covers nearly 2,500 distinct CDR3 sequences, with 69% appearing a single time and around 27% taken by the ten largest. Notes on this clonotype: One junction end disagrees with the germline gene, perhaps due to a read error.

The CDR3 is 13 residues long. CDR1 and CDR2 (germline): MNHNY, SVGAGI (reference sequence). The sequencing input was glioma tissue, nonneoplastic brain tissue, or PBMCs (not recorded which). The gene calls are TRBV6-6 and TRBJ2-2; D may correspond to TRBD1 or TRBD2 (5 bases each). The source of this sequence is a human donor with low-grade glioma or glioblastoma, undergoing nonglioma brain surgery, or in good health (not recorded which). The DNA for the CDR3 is TGTGCCAGCAGGGGGGAAGCAACCGGGAAGCTGTTTTTT. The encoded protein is CASRGEATGKLFF.